The 20 T cell receptor beta chains below come from one sample, sequenced in a study of T cells after yellow fever vaccination. A single record per CDR3 protein comes from TCRdb applying MiXCR to the 5' RACE reads. The table includes some 350,000 distinct CDR3 sequences, 3% to 4.5% detected once. Source: PBMCs, taken 5 days after the yellow fever booster vaccination. Source of these receptors: a young man who received the YFV17D yellow fever vaccine.

This clonotype turned up a few times. The V and J genes are TRBV7-6 and TRBJ1-1; D remains ambiguous. The CDR3 is 12 amino acids. V shed 5 bases and J shed 7 bases, with 11 bases lying between them. The germline V gene has CDR1 SGHVS and CDR2 FNYEAQ. The CDR3 region has the DNA TGTGCCAGCAGCAACCCGGGAGGTGAAGCTTTCTTT. Translation gives CASSNPGGEAFF.

This clonotype was recorded at least ten times. The rearrangement joins TRBV18 to TRBJ2-1; 8 positions match TRBD2. CDR1 is KGHSH, CDR2 LQKENI, per germline. This CDR3 is built from 16 residues. With V trimmed by 2 bases and J by 5 bases, 8 bases remained unmatched. This CDR3 is CASSPIEAGGNNEQFF. The CDR3 nucleotides are TGTGCCAGCTCACCAATCGAGGCGGGGGGTAACAATGAGCAGTTCTTC.

This clonotype came up a few times. This chain links TRBV6-1 with TRBJ1-3, with no clear D. V gave up 2 bases and J gave up 1 base, with 12 bases separating them. The CDR3 extends over 16 amino acids. CDR1 MNHNS and CDR2 SASEGT come from the germline V gene. This CDR3 reads CASSELGRISGNTIYF. Here the CDR3 DNA reads TGTGCCAGCAGTGAACTCGGACGGATTTCTGGAAACACCATATATTTT.

This clonotype was seen repeatedly, ten times or more. The chain is built from TRBV20-1 and TRBJ1-5; D not certain. The V end lost 2 bases, the J end lost 1 base, and 3 bases lay between the germline ends. The CDR3 loop spans 12 amino acids. Germline CDR1 and CDR2: DFQATT and SNEGSKA (reference sequence). The CDR3 DNA sequence: TGCAGTGCTAGATACAGCAATCAGCCCCAGCATTTT. This encodes CSARYSNQPQHF.

This clonotype was observed a handful of times. V gene TRBV11-3 combines with J gene TRBJ2-3; 7 nucleotides agree with TRBD2. J lost 6 bases, V lost 4 bases, and 10 bases had no gene match. The germline V gene encodes CDR1 SGHNT and CDR2 YENEEA. The CDR3 sequence is 15 residues long. This CDR3 is CASSSLDSGRDTQYF. In DNA, the CDR3 is TGTGCCAGCAGCTCCCTGGATAGCGGGCGGGATACGCAGTATTTT.

In its sample, this clonotype was seen a few times. This chain connects TRBV11-1 to TRBJ1-1, with D unclear. V was trimmed by 4 bases and J by 1 base, leaving 10 bases between them. The CDR3 contains 14 residues. The germline V gene encodes CDR1 SGHAT and CDR2 FQDESV (reference sequence). The CDR3 nucleotides are TGTGCCAGCAGCTCCTCGGGCACGAACACTGAAGCTTTCTTT. It codes for CASSSSGTNTEAFF.

This clonotype was recorded many times. The chain has TRBV3-1 and TRBJ1-1; maybe TRBD1 (6 bases). The CDR3 runs to 16 residues. Germline V gives CDR1 LGHDT, CDR2 YNNKEL (reference sequence). V lost 2 bases, J lost 5 bases, and 18 bases lay in between. The CDR3 sequence is CASSQRGVVVDTEAFF. CDR3 in DNA: TGTGCCAGCAGCCAAAGGGGGGTCGTAGTGGATACTGAAGCTTTCTTT.

The rearrangement uses TRBV3-1 and TRBJ2-3; 7 bases map to TRBD2. The V segment lost 0 bases and the J segment 0 bases; nucleotides outside the gene matches: 3. Germline CDR1 is LGHDT and CDR2 is YNNKEL (reference sequence). The CDR3 spans 16 residues. The CDR3 protein is CASSQESGGSTDTQYF. The CDR3 DNA follows: TGTGCCAGCAGCCAAGAGTCGGGGGGTAGCACAGATACGCAGTATTTT.

The sample holds a few counts of this clonotype. The gene calls are TRBV23-1 and TRBJ2-1, with TRBD2 matching over 8 bases. TRBV23-1 is an ORF, with its function uncertain. This CDR3 region has 14 residues. V gave up 3 bases and J gave up 7 bases; unmatched junction bases: 5. The CDR3: CASSHPGRGNEQFF. The CDR3 nucleotides read TGCGCCAGCAGTCACCCCGGGAGGGGTAATGAGCAGTTCTTC.

This clonotype was detected only a few times. The rearrangement links TRBV20-1 to TRBJ2-1; 9 nucleotides match TRBD2. Losses at the gene ends were 3 bases for V and 7 bases for J; bases not matched to a gene: 4. CDR3 length: 13 amino acids. The germline gives CDR1 DFQATT, CDR2 SNEGSKA (reference sequence). Here the CDR3 reads CSASFLAGNEQFF. The CDR3 DNA reads as TGCAGTGCTAGTTTCCTAGCGGGGAATGAGCAGTTCTTC.

The chain joins TRBV28 to TRBJ2-7; D perhaps matches TRBD2 (5 bases). With 4 bases removed from V and 2 bases from J, the gap between germline ends came to 12 bases. CDR1 is MDHEN and CDR2 is SYDVKM in the germline V gene. CDR3 length equals 14 residues. In nucleotides, the CDR3 is TGTGCCAGCAGTTCTTCTTCCGGGACCTACGAGCAGTACGTC. Its protein product is CASSSSSGTYEQYV.

This clonotype was detected many times. V usage is TRBV3-1 and J usage is TRBJ2-5; 11 positions match TRBD2. In germline, CDR1 is LGHDT, CDR2 YNNKEL (reference sequence). V shed 6 bases and J 5 bases; nucleotides not matched to a gene: 8. The CDR3 is made up of 15 amino acids. CDR3 amino acids: CASSPGSSGGETQYF. The CDR3 coding sequence is TGTGCCAGCAGTCCGGGATCTAGCGGGGGGGAGACCCAGTACTTC.

In DNA, the CDR3 is TGTGCCAGCAGCTTAGTCTCGAGCACAGATACGCAGTATTTT. It translates to CASSLVSSTDTQYF. The rearrangement joins TRBV7-6 to TRBJ2-3; D gene ambiguous. V shed 1 base and J shed 0 bases, with 5 bases lying between them. CDR3 size: 14 residues. The germline V gene has CDR1 SGHVS and CDR2 FNYEAQ.

The V gene is TRBV18, the J gene TRBJ1-1, with a weak D call TRBD1 (5 bases). CDR1 is KGHSH and CDR2 is LQKENI in the germline V gene. Deletions cut 1 base from V and 5 bases from J, with 11 bases between. The CDR3 spans 14 residues. In DNA form, the CDR3 reads TGTGCCAGCTCACCACTTGAGGGGACGACTGAAGCTTTCTTT. It translates to CASSPLEGTTEAFF.

In this sample, this clonotype turned up many times. CDR3 DNA: TGTGCCAGCAGCCCTCCCGCGCGGGACACCGGGGAGCTGTTTTTT. It is translated as CASSPPARDTGELFF. The V and J genes are TRBV11-2 and TRBJ2-2; D perhaps matches TRBD2 (5 bases). Germline V gene data show CDR1 as SGHAT and CDR2 as FQNNGV. The ends were cut back, 5 bases at V and 3 bases at J, with 13 bases in the middle. The CDR3 runs 15 residues.

This clonotype showed up just a few times. The chain recombines TRBV2 with TRBJ1-1; 7 positions agree with TRBD1. The CDR3 is made up of 13 amino acids. The J segment lost 1 base and the V segment lost 8 bases, leaving 4 bases of the junction unmatched. Germline V CDR1 and CDR2: SNHLY, FYNNEI. Here the CDR3 reads CASLGQENTEAFF. The DNA for the CDR3 is TGTGCCAGCTTAGGACAGGAGAACACTGAAGCTTTCTTT.

This chain uses TRBV4-2 with TRBJ2-5; 8 bases map to TRBD1. CDR1 and CDR2 from the germline V gene are LGHNA and YNFKEQ. CDR3 length: 17 residues. Trimming at V came to 4 bases and at J to 2 bases, leaving 12 bases not matched to a gene. In DNA, the CDR3 is TGTGCCAGCAGCCCCCTAGGACAGGGAGAAAGGCAAGAGACCCAGTACTTC. Its protein is CASSPLGQGERQETQYF.

This clonotype has a handful of counts. The gene calls are TRBV27 and TRBJ2-3, with D perhaps being TRBD1 or TRBD2 (5 bases each). This CDR3 contains 15 residues. Germline V CDR1 and CDR2: MNHEY, SMNVEV (reference sequence). Trimming pared 0 bases from V and 3 bases from J, leaving 10 bases between. CDR3 amino acids: CASSLSWGRTDTQYF. CDR3 sequence (DNA): TGTGCCAGCAGTTTATCGTGGGGACGGACAGATACGCAGTATTTT.

The J gene is TRBJ2-3, the V gene TRBV20-1; D gene ambiguous. Trimming left V 1 base short and J 4 bases short, with 12 bases between. This CDR3 spans 14 amino acids. Germline lookup yields CDR1 DFQATT and CDR2 SNEGSKA (reference sequence). CDR3 sequence: CSARVLTGSDTQYF. CDR3 nucleotides: TGCAGTGCTAGAGTTCTTACCGGGTCAGATACGCAGTATTTT.

This clonotype was picked up many times. The chain has TRBV9 and TRBJ2-1; the D is unclear. CDR3 length equals 12 residues. V was clipped by 0 bases and J by 4 bases, with 2 bases between them. Germline V gives CDR1 SGDLS, CDR2 YYNGEE. The CDR3 bases are TGTGCCAGCAGCGTAGATTACAATGAGCAGTTCTTC. Encoded protein: CASSVDYNEQFF.